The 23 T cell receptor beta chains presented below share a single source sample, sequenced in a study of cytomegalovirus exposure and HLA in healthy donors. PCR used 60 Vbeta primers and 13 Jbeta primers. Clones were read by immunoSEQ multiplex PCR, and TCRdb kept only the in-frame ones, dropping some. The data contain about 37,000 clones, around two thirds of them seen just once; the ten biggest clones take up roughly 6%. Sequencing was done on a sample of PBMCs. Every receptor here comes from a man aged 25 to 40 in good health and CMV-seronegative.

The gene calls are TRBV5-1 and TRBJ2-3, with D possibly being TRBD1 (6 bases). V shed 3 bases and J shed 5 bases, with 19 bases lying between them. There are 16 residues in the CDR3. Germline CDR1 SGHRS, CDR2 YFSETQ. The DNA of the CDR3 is TGCGCCAGCAGCTCGACCCAAGTTCTAGGGGGAGATACGCAGTATTTT. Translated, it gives CASSSTQVLGGDTQYF.

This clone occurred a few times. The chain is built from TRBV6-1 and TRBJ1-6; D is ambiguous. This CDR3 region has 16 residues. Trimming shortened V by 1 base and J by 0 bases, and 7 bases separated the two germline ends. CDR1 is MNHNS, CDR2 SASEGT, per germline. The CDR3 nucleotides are TGTGCCAGCAGTGAAGGAAGGAGCTCCTATAATTCACCCCTCCACTTT. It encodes CASSEGRSSYNSPLHF.

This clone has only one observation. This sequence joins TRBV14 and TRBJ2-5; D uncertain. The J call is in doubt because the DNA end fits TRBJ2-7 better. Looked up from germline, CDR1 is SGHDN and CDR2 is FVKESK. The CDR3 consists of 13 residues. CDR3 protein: CASSQGVSYEQYF. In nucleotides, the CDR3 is TGTGCCAGCAGCCAAGGGGTTAGCTACGAGCAGTACTTC.

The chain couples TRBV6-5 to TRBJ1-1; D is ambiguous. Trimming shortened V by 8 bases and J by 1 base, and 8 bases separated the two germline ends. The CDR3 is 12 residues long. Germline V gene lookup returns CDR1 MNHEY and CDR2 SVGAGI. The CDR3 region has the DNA TGTGCCAGCCACGAGGGGAACACTGAAGCTTTCTTT. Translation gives CASHEGNTEAFF.

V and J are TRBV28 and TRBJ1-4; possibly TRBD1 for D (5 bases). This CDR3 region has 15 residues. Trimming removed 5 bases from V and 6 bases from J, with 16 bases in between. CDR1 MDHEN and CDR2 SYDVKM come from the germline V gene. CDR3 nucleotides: TGTGCCAGCAGTAGTAGTTTGGGGCCGGATGAAAAACTGTTTTTT. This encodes CASSSSLGPDEKLFF.

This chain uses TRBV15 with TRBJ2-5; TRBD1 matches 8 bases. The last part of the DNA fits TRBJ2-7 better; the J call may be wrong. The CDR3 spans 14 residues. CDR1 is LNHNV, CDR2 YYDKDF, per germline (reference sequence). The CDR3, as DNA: TGTGCCACCAGCAGGGATAGACAGGGGACCGAGCAGTACTTC. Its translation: CATSRDRQGTEQYF.

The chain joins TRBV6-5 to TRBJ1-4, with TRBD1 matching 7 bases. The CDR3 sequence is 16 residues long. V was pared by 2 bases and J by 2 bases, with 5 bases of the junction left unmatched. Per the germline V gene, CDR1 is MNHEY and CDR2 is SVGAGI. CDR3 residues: CASSYGLGGTNEKLFF. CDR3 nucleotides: TGTGCCAGCAGTTACGGCCTAGGGGGCACTAATGAAAAACTGTTTTTT.

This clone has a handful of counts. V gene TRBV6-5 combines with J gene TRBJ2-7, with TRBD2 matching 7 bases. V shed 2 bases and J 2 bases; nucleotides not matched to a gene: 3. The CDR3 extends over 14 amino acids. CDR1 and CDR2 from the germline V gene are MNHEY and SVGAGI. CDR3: CASSYNRGAYEQYF. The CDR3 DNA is TGTGCCAGCAGTTACAATCGGGGGGCCTACGAGCAGTACTTC.

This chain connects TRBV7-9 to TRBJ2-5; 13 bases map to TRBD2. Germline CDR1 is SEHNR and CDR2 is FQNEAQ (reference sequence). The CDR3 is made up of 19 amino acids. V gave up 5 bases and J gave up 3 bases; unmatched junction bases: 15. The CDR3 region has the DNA TGTGCCAGCAGCGGACGTTTAATAGCGGGACTAGCGGGAAAAGAGACCCAGTACTTC. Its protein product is CASSGRLIAGLAGKETQYF.

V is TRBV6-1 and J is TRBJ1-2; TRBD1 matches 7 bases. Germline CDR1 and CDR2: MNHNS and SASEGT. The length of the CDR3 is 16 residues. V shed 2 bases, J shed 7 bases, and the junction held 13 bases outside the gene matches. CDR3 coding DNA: TGTGCCAGCAGTGAACTACACCCAGGGGGAAAAGGTGGCTACACCTTC. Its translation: CASSELHPGGKGGYTF.

The CDR3 sequence: CASSFGGTPREQYF. The CDR3 bases are TGTGCCAGCAGTTTCGGGGGGACCCCTCGCGAGCAGTACTTC. V and J are TRBV27 and TRBJ2-7; 7 bases agree with TRBD2. After removal of 3 bases from V and 6 bases from J, the junction contained 8 bases not matched to a gene. CDR1 MNHEY and CDR2 SMNVEV come from the germline V gene (reference sequence). The CDR3 runs 14 residues.

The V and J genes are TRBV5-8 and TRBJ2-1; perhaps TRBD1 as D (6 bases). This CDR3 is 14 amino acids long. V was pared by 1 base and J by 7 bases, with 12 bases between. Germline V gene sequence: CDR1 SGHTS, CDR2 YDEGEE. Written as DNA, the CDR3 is TGTGCCAGCAGCTTGCAGGGGCGCCGGAATGAGCAGTTCTTC. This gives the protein CASSLQGRRNEQFF. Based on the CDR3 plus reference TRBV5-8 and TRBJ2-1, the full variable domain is EAGVTQSPTHLIKTRGQQATLRCSPISGHTSVYWYQQALGLGLQFLLWYDEGEERNRGNFPPRFSGRQFPNYSSELNVNALELEDSALYLCASSLQGRRNEQFFGPGTRLTVL.

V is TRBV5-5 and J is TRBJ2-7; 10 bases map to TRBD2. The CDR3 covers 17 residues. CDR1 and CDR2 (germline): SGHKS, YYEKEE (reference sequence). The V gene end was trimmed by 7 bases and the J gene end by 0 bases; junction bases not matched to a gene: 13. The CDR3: CASALRLAGASSYEQYF. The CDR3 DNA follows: TGTGCCAGCGCCCTTCGGCTAGCGGGGGCCAGCTCCTACGAGCAGTACTTC.

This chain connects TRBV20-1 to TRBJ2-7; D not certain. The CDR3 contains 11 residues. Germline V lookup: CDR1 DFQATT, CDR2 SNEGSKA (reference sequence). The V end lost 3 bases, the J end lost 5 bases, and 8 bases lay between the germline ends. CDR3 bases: TGCAGTGCTAGCATCAGTCACGAGCAGTACTTC. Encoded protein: CSASISHEQYF.

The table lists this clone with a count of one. CDR3 DNA: TGCGCCAGCAGCTGGGCTAGCGGGAGTAACACAGATACGCAGTATTTT. This gives the protein CASSWASGSNTDTQYF. The chain couples TRBV5-1 to TRBJ2-3, with 10 bases lining up with TRBD2. Germline assignment: CDR1 SGHRS and CDR2 YFSETQ. The trim removed 3 bases at V and 2 bases at J, leaving 6 bases unmatched. CDR3 size: 16 residues.

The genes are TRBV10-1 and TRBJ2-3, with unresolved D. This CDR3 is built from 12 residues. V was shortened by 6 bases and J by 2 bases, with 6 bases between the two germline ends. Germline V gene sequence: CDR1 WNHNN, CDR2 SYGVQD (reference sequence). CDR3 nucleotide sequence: TGCGCCAGCAGCAGGAACACAGATACGCAGTATTTT. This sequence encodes CASSRNTDTQYF.

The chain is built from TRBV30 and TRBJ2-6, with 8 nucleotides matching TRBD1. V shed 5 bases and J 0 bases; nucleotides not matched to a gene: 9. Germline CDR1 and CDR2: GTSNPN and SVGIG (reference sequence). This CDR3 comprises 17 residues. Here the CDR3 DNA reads TGTGCCTGGTCGACAGGGGTCGATTCCTCTGGGGCCAACGTCCTGACTTTC. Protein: CAWSTGVDSSGANVLTF.

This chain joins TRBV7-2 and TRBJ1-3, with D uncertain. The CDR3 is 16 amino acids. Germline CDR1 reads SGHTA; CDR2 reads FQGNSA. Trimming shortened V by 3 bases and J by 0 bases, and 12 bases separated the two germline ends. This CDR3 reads CASSFWSSGSGNTIYF. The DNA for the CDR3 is TGTGCCAGCAGCTTTTGGTCATCGGGCTCTGGAAACACCATATATTTT.

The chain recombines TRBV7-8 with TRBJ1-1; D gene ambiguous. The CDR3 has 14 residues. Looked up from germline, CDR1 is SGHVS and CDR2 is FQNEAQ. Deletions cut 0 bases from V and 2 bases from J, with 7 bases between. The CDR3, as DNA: TGTGCCAGCAGCTTAGCTACAGAAAACACTGAAGCTTTCTTT. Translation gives CASSLATENTEAFF.

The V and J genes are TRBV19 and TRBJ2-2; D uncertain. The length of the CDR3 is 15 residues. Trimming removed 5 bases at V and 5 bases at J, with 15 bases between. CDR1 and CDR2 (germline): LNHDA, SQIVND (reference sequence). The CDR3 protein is CASSPSLQPTGELFF. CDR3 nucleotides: TGTGCCAGTAGTCCCAGCCTACAGCCTACCGGGGAGCTGTTTTTT.

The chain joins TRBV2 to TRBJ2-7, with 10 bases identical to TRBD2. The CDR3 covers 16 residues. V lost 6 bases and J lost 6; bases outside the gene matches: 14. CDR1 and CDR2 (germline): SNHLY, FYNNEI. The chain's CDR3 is CASRLPSSGSRGEQYF. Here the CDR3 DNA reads TGTGCCAGCAGGCTCCCCTCTAGCGGGAGTCGAGGCGAGCAGTACTTC.

CDR3 amino acids: CASSLGTAGQETQYF. In DNA form, the CDR3 reads TGTGCCAGCAGCCTGGGCACGGCGGGACAAGAGACCCAGTACTTC. The chain carries TRBV11-3 and TRBJ2-5; a possible D gene is TRBD2 (6 bases). The germline gives CDR1 SGHNT, CDR2 YENEEA. The V end lost 5 bases, the J end lost 2 bases, and 15 bases lay between the germline ends. The CDR3 is made up of 15 amino acids.

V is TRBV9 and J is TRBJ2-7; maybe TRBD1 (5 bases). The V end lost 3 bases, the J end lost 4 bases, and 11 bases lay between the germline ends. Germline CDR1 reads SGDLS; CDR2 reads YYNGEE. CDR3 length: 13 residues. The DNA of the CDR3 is TGTGCCAGCAGCGAAAGGGCAGGGTACGAGCAGTACTTC. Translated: CASSERAGYEQYF. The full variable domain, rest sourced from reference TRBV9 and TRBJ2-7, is DSGVTQTPKHLITATGQRVTLRCSPRSGDLSVYWYQQSLDQGLQFLIQYYNGEERAKGNILERFSAQQFPDLHSELNLSSLELGDSALYFCASSERAGYEQYFGPGTRLTVT.